The sequence of this T cell receptor beta chain was determined in a study of control samples from healthy donors and cancer patients. This CDR3 has 15 residues. CDR1 and CDR2 (germline): LNHDA, SQIVND (reference sequence). Trimming removed 5 bases from V and 1 base from J; junction bases left unmatched: 4. The assay was immunoSEQ multiplex PCR, and TCRdb's table has in-frame clones only and misses some. The table records 70,000 to 80,000 clones, roughly 90% of them present only once. The receptor comes from a woman aged 55-69 years with head and neck cancer. Sequencing was done on a sample of PBMCs. The chain employs TRBV19 and TRBJ2-5, with TRBD2 identical over 10 bases. The DNA for the CDR3 is TGTGCCAGTAGTCCCACTAGCGGGATCCAAGAGACCCAGTACTTC. Protein sequence: CASSPTSGIQETQYF.